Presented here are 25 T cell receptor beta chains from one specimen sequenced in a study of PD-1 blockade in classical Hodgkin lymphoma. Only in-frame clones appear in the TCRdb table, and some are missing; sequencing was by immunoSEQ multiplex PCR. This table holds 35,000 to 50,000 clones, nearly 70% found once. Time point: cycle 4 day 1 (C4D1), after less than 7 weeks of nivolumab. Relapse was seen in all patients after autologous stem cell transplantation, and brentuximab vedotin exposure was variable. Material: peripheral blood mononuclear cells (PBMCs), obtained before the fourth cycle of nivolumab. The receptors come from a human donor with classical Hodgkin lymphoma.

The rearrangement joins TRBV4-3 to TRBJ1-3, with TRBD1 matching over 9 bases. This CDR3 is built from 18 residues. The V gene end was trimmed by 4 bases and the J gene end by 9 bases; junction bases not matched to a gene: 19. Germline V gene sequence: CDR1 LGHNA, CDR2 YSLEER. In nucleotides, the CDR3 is TGCGCCAGCAGCCGGGGCTTCCGGGACAGGGACCTCGACGGCACCATATATTTT. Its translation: CASSRGFRDRDLDGTIYF.

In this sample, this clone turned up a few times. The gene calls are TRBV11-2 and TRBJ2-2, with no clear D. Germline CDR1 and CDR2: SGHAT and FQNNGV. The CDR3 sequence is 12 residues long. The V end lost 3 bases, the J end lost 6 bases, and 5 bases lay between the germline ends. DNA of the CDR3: TGTGCCAGCAGCTTCGACCCCGGGGAGCTGTTTTTT. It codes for CASSFDPGELFF.

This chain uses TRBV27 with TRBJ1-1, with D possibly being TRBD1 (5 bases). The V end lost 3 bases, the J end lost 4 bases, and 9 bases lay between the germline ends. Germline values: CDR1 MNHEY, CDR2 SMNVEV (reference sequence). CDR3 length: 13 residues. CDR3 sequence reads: CASSLGQVTEAFF. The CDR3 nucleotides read TGTGCCAGCAGTTTGGGGCAGGTCACTGAAGCTTTCTTT.

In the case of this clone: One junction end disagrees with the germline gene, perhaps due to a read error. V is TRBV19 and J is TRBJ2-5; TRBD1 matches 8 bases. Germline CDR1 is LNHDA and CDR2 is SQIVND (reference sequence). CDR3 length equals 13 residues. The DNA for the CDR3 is TGTGCCAGTAGTGTAGACAGGGGAGAGACCCAGTACTTC. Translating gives CASSVDRGETQYF.

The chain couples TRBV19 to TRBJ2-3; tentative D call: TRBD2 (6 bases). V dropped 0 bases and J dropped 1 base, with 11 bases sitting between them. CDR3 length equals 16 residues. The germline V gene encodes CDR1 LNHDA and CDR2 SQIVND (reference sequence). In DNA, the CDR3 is TGTGCCAGTAGTATAGATGTCGGCGGGGGCACAGATACGCAGTATTTT. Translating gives CASSIDVGGGTDTQYF.

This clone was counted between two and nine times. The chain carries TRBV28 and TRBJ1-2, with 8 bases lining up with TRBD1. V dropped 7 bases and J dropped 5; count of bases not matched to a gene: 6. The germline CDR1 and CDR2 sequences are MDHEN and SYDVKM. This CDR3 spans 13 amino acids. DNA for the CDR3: TGTGCCAGCACGGACAGGGCTTTATATGGCTACACCTTC. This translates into CASTDRALYGYTF.

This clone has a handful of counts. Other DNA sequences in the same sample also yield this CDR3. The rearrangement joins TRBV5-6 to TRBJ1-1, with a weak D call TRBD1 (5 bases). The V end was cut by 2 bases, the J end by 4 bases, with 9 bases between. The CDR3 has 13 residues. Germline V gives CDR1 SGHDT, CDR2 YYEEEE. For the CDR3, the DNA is TGTGCCAGCAGCTTTGGGGGTACCACTGAAGCTTTCTTT. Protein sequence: CASSFGGTTEAFF.

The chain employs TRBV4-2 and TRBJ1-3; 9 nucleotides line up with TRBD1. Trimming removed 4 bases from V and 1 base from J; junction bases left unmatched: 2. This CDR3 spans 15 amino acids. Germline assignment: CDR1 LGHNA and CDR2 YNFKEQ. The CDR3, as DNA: TGTGCCAGCAGCCCGGGACAGGGATCTGGAAACACCATATATTTT. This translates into CASSPGQGSGNTIYF.

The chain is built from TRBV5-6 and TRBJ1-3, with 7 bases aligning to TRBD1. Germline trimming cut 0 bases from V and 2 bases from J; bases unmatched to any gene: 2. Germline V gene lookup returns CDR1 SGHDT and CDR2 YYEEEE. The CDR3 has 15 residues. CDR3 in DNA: TGTGCCAGCAGCTTGGGACAGGGTACTGGAAACACCATATATTTT. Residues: CASSLGQGTGNTIYF.

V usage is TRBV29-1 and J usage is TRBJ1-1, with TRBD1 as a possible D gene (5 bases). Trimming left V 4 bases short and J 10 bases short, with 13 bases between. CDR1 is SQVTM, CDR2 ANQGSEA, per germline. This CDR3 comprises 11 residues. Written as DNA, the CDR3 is TGCAGCGTTGCACGAGGGGAAGGAGCTTTCTTT. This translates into CSVARGEGAFF.

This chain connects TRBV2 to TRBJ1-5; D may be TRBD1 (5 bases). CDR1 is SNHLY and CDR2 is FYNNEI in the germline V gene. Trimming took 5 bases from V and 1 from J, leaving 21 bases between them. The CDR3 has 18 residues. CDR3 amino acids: CASSIDSGLGESNQPQHF. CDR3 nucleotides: TGTGCCAGCAGTATCGACAGCGGTCTAGGGGAGAGCAATCAGCCCCAGCATTTT. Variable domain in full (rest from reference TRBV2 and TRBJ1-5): EPEVTQTPSHQVTQMGQEVILRCVPISNHLYFYWYRQILGQKVEFLVSFYNNEISEKSEIFDDQFSVERPDGSNFTLKIRSTKLEDSAMYFCASSIDSGLGESNQPQHFGDGTRLSIL.

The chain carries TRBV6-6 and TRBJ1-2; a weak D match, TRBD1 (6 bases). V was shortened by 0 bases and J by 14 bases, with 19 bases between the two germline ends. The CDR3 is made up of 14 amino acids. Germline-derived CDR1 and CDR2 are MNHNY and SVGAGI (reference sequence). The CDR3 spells CASSYSGGPEGWTF. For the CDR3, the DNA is TGTGCCAGCAGTTACTCAGGGGGACCCGAGGGATGGACCTTC.

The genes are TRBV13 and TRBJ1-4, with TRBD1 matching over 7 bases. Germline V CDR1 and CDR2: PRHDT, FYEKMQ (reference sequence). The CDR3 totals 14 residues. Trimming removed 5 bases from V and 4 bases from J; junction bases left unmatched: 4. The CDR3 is CASSTGTVNEKLFF. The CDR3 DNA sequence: TGTGCCAGCAGCACCGGGACAGTTAATGAAAAACTGTTTTTT.

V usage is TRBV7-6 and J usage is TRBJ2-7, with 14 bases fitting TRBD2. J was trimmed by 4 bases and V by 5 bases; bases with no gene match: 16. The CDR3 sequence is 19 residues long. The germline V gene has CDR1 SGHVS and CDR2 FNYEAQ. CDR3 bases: TGTGCCAGCAGCCCCACGACTAGCGGGGGGGCCCCGCTCGGATACGAGCAGTACTTC. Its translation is CASSPTTSGGAPLGYEQYF.

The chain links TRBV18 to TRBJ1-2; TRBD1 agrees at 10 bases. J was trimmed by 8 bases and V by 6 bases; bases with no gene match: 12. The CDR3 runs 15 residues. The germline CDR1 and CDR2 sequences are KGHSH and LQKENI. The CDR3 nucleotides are TGTGCCAGCTCCCCGACAGGGGGCGGCGTTGGAGGCTACACCTTC. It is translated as CASSPTGGGVGGYTF. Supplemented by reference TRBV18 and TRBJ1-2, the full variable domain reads NAGVMQNPRHLVRRRGQEARLRCSPMKGHSHVYWYRQLPEEGLKFMVYLQKENIIDESGMPKERFSAEFPKEGPSILRIQQVVRGDSAAYFCASSPTGGGVGGYTFGSGTRLTVV.

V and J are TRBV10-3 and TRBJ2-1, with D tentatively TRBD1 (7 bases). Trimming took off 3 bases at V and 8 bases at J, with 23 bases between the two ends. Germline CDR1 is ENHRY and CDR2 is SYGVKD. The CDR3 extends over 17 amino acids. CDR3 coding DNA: TGTGCCATCAGTGAATCGAAAGGGGGCGGGGCGCGGGATGAGCAGTTCTTC. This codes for CAISESKGGGARDEQFF.

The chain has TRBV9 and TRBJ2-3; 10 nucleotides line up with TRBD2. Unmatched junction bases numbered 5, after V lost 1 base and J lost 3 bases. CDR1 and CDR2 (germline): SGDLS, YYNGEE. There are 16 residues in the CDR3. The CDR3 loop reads CASSVFSGGPTDTQYF. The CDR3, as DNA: TGTGCCAGCAGCGTATTTAGCGGGGGGCCGACAGATACGCAGTATTTT.

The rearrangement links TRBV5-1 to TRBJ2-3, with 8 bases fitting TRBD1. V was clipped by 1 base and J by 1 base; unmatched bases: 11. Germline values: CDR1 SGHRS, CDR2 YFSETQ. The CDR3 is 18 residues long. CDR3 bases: TGCGCCAGCAGCTTGAAAGCCCCCGACAGGGGAGGCACAGATACGCAGTATTTT. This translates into CASSLKAPDRGGTDTQYF.

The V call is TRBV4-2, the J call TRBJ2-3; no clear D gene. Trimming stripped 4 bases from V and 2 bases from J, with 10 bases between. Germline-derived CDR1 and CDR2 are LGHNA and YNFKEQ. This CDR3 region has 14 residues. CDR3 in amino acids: CASSPLGNTDTQYF. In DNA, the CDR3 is TGTGCCAGCAGCCCCCTAGGTAACACAGATACGCAGTATTTT.

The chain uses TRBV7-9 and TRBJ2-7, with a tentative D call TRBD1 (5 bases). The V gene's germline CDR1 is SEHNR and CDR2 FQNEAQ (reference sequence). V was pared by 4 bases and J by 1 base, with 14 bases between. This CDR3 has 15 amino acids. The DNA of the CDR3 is TGTGCCAGCAGCTCCAGGGTGTCTAATTCCTACGAGCAGTACTTC. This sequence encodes CASSSRVSNSYEQYF.

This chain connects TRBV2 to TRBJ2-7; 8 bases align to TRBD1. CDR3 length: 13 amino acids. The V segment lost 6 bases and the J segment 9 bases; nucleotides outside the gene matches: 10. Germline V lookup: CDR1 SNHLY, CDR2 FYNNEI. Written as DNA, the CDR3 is TGTGCCAGCAGCGGACAGGGTAGTCCGGGGCAGTACTTC. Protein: CASSGQGSPGQYF.

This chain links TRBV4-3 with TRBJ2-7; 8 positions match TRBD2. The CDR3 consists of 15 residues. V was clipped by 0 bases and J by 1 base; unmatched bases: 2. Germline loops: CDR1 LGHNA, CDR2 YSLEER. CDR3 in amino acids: CASSQEPGGSYEQYF. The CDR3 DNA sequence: TGCGCCAGCAGCCAAGAACCGGGGGGGTCCTACGAGCAGTACTTC.

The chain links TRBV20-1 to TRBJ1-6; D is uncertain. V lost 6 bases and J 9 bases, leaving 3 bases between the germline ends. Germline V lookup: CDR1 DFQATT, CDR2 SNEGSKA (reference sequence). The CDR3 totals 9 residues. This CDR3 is CSAGSPLHF. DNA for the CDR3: TGCAGTGCCGGTTCACCCCTCCACTTT.

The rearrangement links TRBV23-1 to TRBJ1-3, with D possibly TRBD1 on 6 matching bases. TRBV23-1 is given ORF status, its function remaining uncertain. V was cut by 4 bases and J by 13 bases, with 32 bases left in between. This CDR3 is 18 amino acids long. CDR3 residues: CASSLATGRAGDPRGIYF. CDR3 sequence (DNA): TGCGCCAGCAGTCTCGCAACGGGTAGGGCAGGGGACCCCCGAGGGATATATTTT.

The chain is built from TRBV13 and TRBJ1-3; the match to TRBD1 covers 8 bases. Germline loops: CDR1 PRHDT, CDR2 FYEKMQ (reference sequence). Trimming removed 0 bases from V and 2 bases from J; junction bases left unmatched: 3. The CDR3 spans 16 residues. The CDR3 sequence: CASSLGNRGAGNTIYF. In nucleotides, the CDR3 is TGTGCCAGCAGCTTAGGAAACAGGGGGGCTGGAAACACCATATATTTT.